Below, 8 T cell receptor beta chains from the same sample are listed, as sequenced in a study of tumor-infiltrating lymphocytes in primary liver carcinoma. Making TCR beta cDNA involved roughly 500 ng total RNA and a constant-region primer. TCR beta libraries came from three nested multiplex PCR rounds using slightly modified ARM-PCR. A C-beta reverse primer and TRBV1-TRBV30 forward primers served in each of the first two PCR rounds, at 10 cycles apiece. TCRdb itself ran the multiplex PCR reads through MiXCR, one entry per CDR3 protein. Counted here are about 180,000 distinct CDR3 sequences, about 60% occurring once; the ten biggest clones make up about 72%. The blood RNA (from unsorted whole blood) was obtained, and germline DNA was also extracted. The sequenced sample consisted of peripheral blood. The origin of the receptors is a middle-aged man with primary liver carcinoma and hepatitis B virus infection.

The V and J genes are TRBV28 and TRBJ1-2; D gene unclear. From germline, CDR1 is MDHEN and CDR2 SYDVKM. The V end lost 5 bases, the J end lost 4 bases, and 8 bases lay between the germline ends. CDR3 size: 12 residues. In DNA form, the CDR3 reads TGTGCCAGCAGTCGGACCCTCTATGGCTACACCTTC. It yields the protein CASSRTLYGYTF.

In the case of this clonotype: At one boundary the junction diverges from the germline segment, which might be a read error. The CDR3 DNA sequence: TGTGTCAGCAGCCTCGCGGGGATGAACACTGAAGCTTTCTTC. This gives the protein CVSSLAGMNTEAFF. V and J are TRBV11-2 and TRBJ1-1; D gene ambiguous. This CDR3 region has 14 residues. Germline CDR1 SGHAT, CDR2 FQNNGV.

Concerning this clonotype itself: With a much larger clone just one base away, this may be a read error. DNA of the CDR3: TGCAGAGTTATTCAAGATACGCAGTATTTT. This sequence encodes CRVIQDTQYF. The chain combines TRBV29-1 with TRBJ2-3, with D unclear. The CDR3 runs 10 residues. The germline CDR1 and CDR2 sequences are SQVTM and ANQGSEA.

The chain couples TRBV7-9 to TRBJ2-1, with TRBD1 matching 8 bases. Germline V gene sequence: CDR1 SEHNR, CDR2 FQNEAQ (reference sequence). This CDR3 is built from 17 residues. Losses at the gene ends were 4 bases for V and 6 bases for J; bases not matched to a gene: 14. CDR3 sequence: CASSYPDRAEFLNEQFF. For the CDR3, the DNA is TGTGCCAGCAGCTACCCGGACAGGGCGGAATTCCTCAATGAGCAGTTCTTC.

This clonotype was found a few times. The CDR3: CASSEGGGRYYEQFF. CDR3 in DNA: TGTGCCAGCAGTGAAGGGGGCGGGAGGTACTATGAGCAGTTCTTC. The chain is built from TRBV6-1 and TRBJ2-1, with TRBD2 identical over 8 bases. The trim removed 1 base at V and 8 bases at J, leaving 7 bases unmatched. Germline loops: CDR1 MNHNS, CDR2 SASEGT. This CDR3 region has 15 residues.

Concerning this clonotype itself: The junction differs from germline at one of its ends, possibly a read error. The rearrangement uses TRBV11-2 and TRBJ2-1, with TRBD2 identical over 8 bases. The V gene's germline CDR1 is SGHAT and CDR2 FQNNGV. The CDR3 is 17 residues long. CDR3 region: CASSLGVSGASYNGQFF. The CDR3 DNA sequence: TGTGCCAGCAGTTTAGGTGTTAGCGGGGCCTCCTACAATGGGCAGTTCTTC.

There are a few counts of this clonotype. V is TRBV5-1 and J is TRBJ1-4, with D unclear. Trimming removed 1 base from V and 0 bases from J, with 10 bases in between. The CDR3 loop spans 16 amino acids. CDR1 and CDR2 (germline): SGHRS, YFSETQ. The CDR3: CASSLRVVATNEKLFF. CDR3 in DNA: TGCGCCAGCAGCTTGAGAGTGGTTGCAACTAATGAAAAACTGTTTTTT.

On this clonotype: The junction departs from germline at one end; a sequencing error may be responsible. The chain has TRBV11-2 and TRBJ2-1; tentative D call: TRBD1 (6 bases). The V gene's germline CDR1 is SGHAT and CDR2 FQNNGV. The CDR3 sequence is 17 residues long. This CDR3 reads CASIPLGARSSYYEQFF. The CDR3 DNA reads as TGTGCCAGCATCCCCTTGGGGGCGCGGAGCTCCTACTATGAGCAGTTCTTC.